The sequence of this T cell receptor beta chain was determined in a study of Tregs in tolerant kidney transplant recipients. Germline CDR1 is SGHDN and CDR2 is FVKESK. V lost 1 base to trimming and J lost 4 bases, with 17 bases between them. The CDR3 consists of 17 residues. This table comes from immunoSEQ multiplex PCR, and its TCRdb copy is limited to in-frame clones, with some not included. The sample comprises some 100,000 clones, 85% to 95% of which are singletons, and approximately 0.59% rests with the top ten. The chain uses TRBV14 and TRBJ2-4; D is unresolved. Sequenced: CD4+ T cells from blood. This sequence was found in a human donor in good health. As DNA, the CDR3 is TGTGCCAGCAGCCAAGTGAATGGGATCTTGGGGAAAAACATTCAGTACTTC. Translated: CASSQVNGILGKNIQYF.